This TCR beta chain was recorded in a study of blood T cell repertoires in COVID-19. At the level of the study: Acute-phase and convalescent COVID-19 samples originated in the United States, Italy and Spain. The analysed material was cDNA or gDNA that came from T cells, B-cell-depleted T cells, or PBMCs.

A single count supports this clone. TCRdb's table, derived via immunoSEQ multiplex PCR, lists solely in-frame clones and lacks some. The table records approximately 350,000 clones, roughly 89% of them present only once. Germline lookup yields CDR1 KGHDR and CDR2 SFDVKD. This CDR3 is built from 14 residues. J gave up 3 bases and V 7 bases, and 6 bases lay outside the gene matches. The gene calls are TRBV24-1 and TRBJ1-1; 8 nucleotides match TRBD1. Sequencing used peripheral blood. The receptor's source is a woman younger than 35 who had recovered from COVID-19. The CDR3 reads CATRDRDPDTEAFF. The CDR3 DNA follows: TGTGCCACCAGGGACAGGGATCCGGACACTGAAGCTTTCTTT.